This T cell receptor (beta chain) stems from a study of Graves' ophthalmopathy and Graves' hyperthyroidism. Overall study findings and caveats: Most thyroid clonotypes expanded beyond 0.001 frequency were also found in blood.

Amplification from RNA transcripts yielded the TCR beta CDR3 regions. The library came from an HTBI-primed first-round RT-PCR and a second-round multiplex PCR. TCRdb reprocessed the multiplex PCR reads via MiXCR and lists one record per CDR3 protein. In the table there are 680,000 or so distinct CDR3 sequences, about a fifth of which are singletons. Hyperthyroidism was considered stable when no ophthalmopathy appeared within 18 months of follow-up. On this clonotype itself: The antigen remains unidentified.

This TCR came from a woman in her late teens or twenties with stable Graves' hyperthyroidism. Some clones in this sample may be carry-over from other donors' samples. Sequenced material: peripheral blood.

CDR3 in amino acids: CASSVKGGGETQYF. The CDR3 DNA sequence: TGTGCCAGCAGCGTAAAGGGGGGCGGAGAGACCCAGTACTTC. The V and J genes are TRBV9 and TRBJ2-5; D may correspond to TRBD1 or TRBD2 (6 bases each). The CDR3 consists of 14 residues. CDR1 and CDR2 (germline): SGDLS, YYNGEE. V shed 1 base and J shed 4 bases, with 11 bases lying between them.